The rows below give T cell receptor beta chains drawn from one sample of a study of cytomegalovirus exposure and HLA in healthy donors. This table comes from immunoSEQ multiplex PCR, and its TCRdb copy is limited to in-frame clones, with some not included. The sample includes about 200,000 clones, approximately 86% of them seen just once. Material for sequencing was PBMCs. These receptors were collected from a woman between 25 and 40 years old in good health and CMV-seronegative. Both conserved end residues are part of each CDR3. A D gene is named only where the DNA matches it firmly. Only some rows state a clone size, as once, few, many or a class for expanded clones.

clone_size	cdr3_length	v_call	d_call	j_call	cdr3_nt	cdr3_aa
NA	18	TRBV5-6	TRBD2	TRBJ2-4	TGTGCCAGCAGCTTGGCCCGCGGGAGGGCCGGGGACAAAAACATTCAGTACTTC	CASSLARGRAGDKNIQYF
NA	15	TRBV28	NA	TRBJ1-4	TGTGCCACCGCCAGACAGAGGCAGACTAATGAAAAACTGTTTTTT	CATARQRQTNEKLFF
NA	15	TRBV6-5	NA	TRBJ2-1	TGTGCCAGCAGTTACGCGGGGAGGTCGGTCCATGAGCAGTTCTTC	CASSYAGRSVHEQFF
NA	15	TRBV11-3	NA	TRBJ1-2	TGTGCCAGCAGCTTAGCATTGACAGCGATCGATGGCTACACCTTC	CASSLALTAIDGYTF
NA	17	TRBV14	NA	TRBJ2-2	TGTGCCAGCAGCCGGAATCCGTCTCAGGGGTTCACCGGGGAGCTGTTTTTT	CASSRNPSQGFTGELFF
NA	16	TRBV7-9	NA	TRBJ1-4	TGTGCCAGCAGCTTAGCGTCGCCAGCAACTAATGAAAAACTGTTTTTT	CASSLASPATNEKLFF
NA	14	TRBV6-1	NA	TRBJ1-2	TGTGCCAGCGAAACAGGGAGTTCGGTCTATGGCTACACCTTC	CASETGSSVYGYTF
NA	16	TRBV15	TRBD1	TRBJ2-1	TGTGCCACCAGCTTCTACAGGGGCGCGGGCTCTGATGAGCAGTTCTTC	CATSFYRGAGSDEQFF
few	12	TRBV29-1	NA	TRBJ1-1	TGCAGCGTTGCGACACTTAACACTGAAGCTTTCTTT	CSVATLNTEAFF
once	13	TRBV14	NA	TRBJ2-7	TGTGCCAGCAGCCAACCAAACTCCTACGAGCAGTACTTC	CASSQPNSYEQYF
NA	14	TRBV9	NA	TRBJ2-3	TGTGCCAGCAGCGCCCTGGCGGGTAGTGTACATAAGTATTTT	CASSALAGSVHKYF
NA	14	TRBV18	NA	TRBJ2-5	TGTGCCAGCTCACCACCCGCGGGAAGAGAGACCCAGTACTTC	CASSPPAGRETQYF
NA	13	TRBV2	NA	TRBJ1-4	TGTGCCAGCACCGGAAACGGAGAGGAAAAACTGTTTTTT	CASTGNGEEKLFF
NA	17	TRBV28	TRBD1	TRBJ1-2	TGTGCCAGCAGTTTAGTGGGACAGGGCCCTACTAACTATGGCTACACCTTC	CASSLVGQGPTNYGYTF
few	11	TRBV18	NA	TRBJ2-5	TGTGCCAGCTCACCCGCGGAGACCCAGTACTTC	CASSPAETQYF
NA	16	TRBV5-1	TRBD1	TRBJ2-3	TGCGCCAGCAGCTTTACCTGGACAGGGTCCCCAGATACGCAGTATTTT	CASSFTWTGSPDTQYF
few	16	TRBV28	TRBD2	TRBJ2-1	TGTGCCAGCAGCCGACATAGCGGGGGGGCCAACAATGAGCAGTTCTTC	CASSRHSGGANNEQFF
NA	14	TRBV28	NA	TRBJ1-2	TGTGCCAGCCTTTGGGGGCAGGGACCCTATGGCTACACCTTC	CASLWGQGPYGYTF
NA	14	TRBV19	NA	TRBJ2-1	TGTGCCAGTAGTATCAGGGTCCCCAACAATGAGCAGTTCTTC	CASSIRVPNNEQFF
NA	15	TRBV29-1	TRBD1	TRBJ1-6	TGCAGCGTTTTCCCGGGACAGGTGGGTGATTCACCCCTCCACTTT	CSVFPGQVGDSPLHF
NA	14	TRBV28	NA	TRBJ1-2	TGTGCCATTTTCCAGACAGAACCAAACTATGGCTACACCTTC	CAIFQTEPNYGYTF
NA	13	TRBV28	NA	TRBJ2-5	TGTGCCAGCAGCATGGGGAGTCGTAAGACCCAGTACTTC	CASSMGSRKTQYF
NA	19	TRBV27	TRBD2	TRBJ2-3	TGTGCCAGCAGTCTACTATCGGGACGGTACGGGAGGGGCACAGATACGCAGTATTTT	CASSLLSGRYGRGTDTQYF
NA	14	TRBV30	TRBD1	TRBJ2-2	TGTGCCTGGAGTGCGACAGGGCGAGCCGGGGAGCTGTTTTTT	CAWSATGRAGELFF
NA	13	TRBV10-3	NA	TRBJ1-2	TGTGCCATCAGTGGTCCTAATCAGGGTGGCTACACCTTC	CAISGPNQGGYTF
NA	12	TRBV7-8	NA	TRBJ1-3	TGTGCCAGCAAAGGAGTAACCGAAACCATATATTTT	CASKGVTETIYF
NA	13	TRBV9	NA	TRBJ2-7	TGTGCCAGCAGCACTAGTCAGTCCCACGAGCAGTACTTC	CASSTSQSHEQYF
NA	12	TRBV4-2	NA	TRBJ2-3	TGTGCCAGCAGCGCAGACACAGATACGCAGTATTTT	CASSADTDTQYF
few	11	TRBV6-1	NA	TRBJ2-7	TGTGCCAGCTTCGGGGGCTACGAGCAGTACTTC	CASFGGYEQYF
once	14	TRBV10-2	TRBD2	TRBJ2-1	TGCGCCAGCAGTTGGACTAGCGGACCCAATGAGCAGTTCTTC	CASSWTSGPNEQFF
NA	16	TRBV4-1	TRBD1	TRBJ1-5	TGCGCCAGCAGCCAGACCGGACAGGGGGCAGGTCAGCCCCAGCATTTT	CASSQTGQGAGQPQHF
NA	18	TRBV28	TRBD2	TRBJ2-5	TGTGCCAGCAGTCTATTCACTAGCGGGAGGGCCTTGGCGCAGACCCAGTACTTC	CASSLFTSGRALAQTQYF
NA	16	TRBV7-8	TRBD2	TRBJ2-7	TGTGCCAGCAGCTCAGCGGGGACTAAGTCTTCCTACGAGCAGTACTTC	CASSSAGTKSSYEQYF
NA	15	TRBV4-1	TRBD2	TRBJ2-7	TGCGCCAGCAGCCAAGCACTAGCGGGCTCCTACGAGCAGTACTTC	CASSQALAGSYEQYF
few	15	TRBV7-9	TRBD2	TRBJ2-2	TGTGCCAGCAGCCGACTAGCGGGGAACACCGGGGAGCTGTTTTTT	CASSRLAGNTGELFF
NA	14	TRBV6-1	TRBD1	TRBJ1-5	TGTGCCAGCAGTTTCGGACAGGCGGAGAGGACCCAGCATTTT	CASSFGQAERTQHF
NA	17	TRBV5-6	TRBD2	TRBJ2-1	TGTGCCAGCAGCTCGATGACTAGCGGGATTCTCTGGAATGAGCAGTTCTTC	CASSSMTSGILWNEQFF
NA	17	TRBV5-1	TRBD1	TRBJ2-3	TGCGCCAGCAGCTTGGCCCCGACAGGGGAATATGAAGATACGCAGTATTTT	CASSLAPTGEYEDTQYF
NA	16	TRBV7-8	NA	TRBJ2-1	TGTGCCAGCAGCCCGGGGGGCTGGAGCTCCTACAATGAGCAGTTCTTC	CASSPGGWSSYNEQFF
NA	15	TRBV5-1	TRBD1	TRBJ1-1	TGCGCCAGCAGCTATCCGACAGGGGGGAACACTGAAGCTTTCTTT	CASSYPTGGNTEAFF
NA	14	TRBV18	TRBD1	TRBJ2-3	TGTGCCAGCTCGGACAGGGATTTCTTAGATACGCAGTATTTT	CASSDRDFLDTQYF
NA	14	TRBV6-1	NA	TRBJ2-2	TGTGCCAGCAGTGAATACAGGTTCACCGGGGAGCTGTTTTTT	CASSEYRFTGELFF
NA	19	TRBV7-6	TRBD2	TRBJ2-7	TGTGCCAGCAGCCCCCGGCCCCTCGGGCCTAGCGGGAGAACCTACGAGCAGTACTTC	CASSPRPLGPSGRTYEQYF
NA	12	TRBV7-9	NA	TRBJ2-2	TGTGCCAGCACCTCTAGAACCGGGGAGCTGTTTTTT	CASTSRTGELFF
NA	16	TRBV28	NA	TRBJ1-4	TGTGCCAGCAGTTGGGGGAGGCCAGGCGGGTCGGAAAAACTGTTTTTT	CASSWGRPGGSEKLFF
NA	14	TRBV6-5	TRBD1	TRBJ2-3	TGTGCCAGCAGTAACCGACAGGGCCCAGATACGCAGTATTTT	CASSNRQGPDTQYF
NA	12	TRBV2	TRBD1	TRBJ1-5	TGTGCCAGCAGTGCCCGGGACAGCAATCAGCATTTT	CASSARDSNQHF
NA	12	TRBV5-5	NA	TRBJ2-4	TGTGCCAGCAGCTTCCAGATGAACATTCAGTACTTC	CASSFQMNIQYF
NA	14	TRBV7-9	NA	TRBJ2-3	TGTGCCAGCAGCTTGGGTGAGGGAACAGATACGCAGTATTTT	CASSLGEGTDTQYF
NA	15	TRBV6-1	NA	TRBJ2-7	TGTGCCAGCAGTGACCCGGGACAAAGCTCCTACGAGCAGTACTTC	CASSDPGQSSYEQYF
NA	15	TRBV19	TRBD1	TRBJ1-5	TGTGCCAGTAGTATTTTCGTGACAGGGGTCCAGCCCCAGCATTTT	CASSIFVTGVQPQHF
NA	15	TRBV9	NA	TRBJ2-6	TGTGCCAGCAGCGGGAGCCTCGCTGGGGCCAACGTCCTGACTTTC	CASSGSLAGANVLTF
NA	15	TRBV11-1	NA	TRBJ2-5	TGTGCCAGCAGCTTACTAGGGGGGGCTCAAGAGACCCAGTACTTC	CASSLLGGAQETQYF
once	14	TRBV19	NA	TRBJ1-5	TGTGCCAGTAGTATAAGCCAGCCTTCGGGGCCCCAGCATTTT	CASSISQPSGPQHF
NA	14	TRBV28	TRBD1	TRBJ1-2	TGTGCCAGCAGTTTAACGGGACAGGGGAAGGGCTACACCTTC	CASSLTGQGKGYTF
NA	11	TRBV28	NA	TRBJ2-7	TGTGCCAGCAGCGAGATGACAGAGCAGTACTTC	CASSEMTEQYF